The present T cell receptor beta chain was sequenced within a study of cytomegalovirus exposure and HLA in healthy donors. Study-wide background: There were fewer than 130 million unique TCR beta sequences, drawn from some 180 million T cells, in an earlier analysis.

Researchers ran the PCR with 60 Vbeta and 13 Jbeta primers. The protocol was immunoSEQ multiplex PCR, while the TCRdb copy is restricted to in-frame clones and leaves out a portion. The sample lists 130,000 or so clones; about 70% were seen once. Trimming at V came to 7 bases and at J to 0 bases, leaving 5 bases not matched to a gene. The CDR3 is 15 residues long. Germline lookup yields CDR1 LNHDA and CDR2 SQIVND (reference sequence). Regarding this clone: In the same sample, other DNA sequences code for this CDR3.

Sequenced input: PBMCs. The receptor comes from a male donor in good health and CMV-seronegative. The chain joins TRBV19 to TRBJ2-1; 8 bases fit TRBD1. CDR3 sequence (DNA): TGTGCCAGTATCCCAGACAGGGGCTCCTACAATGAGCAGTTCTTC. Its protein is CASIPDRGSYNEQFF. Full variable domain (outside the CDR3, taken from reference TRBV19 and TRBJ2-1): DGGITQSPKYLFRKEGQNVTLSCEQNLNHDAMYWYRQDPGQGLRLIYYSQIVNDFQKGDIAEGYSVSREKKESFPLTVTSAQKNPTAFYLCASIPDRGSYNEQFFGPGTRLTVL.